Following are 10 T cell receptor beta chains from one sample sequenced in a study of STAT3 mutations in large granular lymphocyte leukemia. No antigen has been assigned to these receptors. General study points: Every T-LGLL patient had at least one immunodominant TCRbeta clonotype.

Sequencing was performed with immunoSEQ multiplex PCR; in TCRdb, only in-frame clones are kept and a portion is missing. The sample lists tens of thousands of clones, about 81% occurring once. The sequenced material came from PBMCs. These receptors all stem from a human donor with T large granular lymphocyte leukemia. Some clones in this sample may be carry-over from other donors' samples.

This chain uses TRBV7-8 with TRBJ2-7, with 13 bases identical to TRBD2. The CDR3 runs to 15 residues. The germline CDR1 and CDR2 sequences are SGHVS and FQNEAQ. The junction had 13 bases not matched to a gene; V was cut back by 5 bases and J by 12 bases. The CDR3 DNA is TGTGCCAGCAGCCCTAATAGACTAGCGGGGGGCGACAGGTACGTC. It is translated as CASSPNRLAGGDRYV.

The V gene is TRBV6-5, the J gene TRBJ2-5, with 7 bases fitting TRBD2. After removal of 7 bases from V and 7 bases from J, the junction contained 12 bases not matched to a gene. The CDR3 is 14 amino acids. Per germline, CDR1 MNHEY and CDR2 SVGAGI. CDR3 sequence (DNA): TGTGCCAGCAACCCCACCGAGTGGGGGGGGACCCAGTACTTC. Translation gives CASNPTEWGGTQYF.

CDR3 sequence: CASSNVTQYF. DNA for the CDR3: TGTGCCAGCAGCAACGTGACCCAGTACTTC. This chain joins TRBV7-9 and TRBJ2-5; no reliable D call. CDR1 is SEHNR, CDR2 FQNEAQ, per germline (reference sequence). The CDR3 length is 10 residues. The germline V and J ends were trimmed by 5 bases and 7 bases, with 5 bases remaining between them.

J is TRBJ1-2 and V is TRBV5-1; tentative D call: TRBD1 (6 bases). Germline V gene data show CDR1 as SGHRS and CDR2 as YFSETQ. This CDR3 spans 17 amino acids. Trimming removed 1 base at V and 1 base at J, with 17 bases between. CDR3 region: CASSLFEGGVGNYGYTF. For the CDR3, the DNA is TGCGCCAGCAGCTTGTTTGAAGGGGGTGTTGGTAACTATGGCTACACCTTC.

This sequence joins TRBV28 and TRBJ2-5; TRBD2 aligns across 9 bases. This CDR3 has 15 amino acids. The ends lost 8 bases at V and 1 base at J; junction bases unmatched: 8. CDR1 MDHEN and CDR2 SYDVKM come from the germline V gene. The CDR3 sequence: CASDLGGGAQETQYF. The CDR3 coding sequence is TGTGCCAGCGACTTGGGCGGGGGGGCCCAAGAGACCCAGTACTTC.

The V gene is TRBV5-6, the J gene TRBJ2-7; 8 bases are shared with TRBD1. V was clipped by 2 bases and J by 5 bases; unmatched bases: 3. This CDR3 is built from 13 residues. CDR1 and CDR2 from the germline V gene are SGHDT and YYEEEE. The CDR3 region has the DNA TGTGCCAGCAGCTTCCAGGGGGCCCACGAGCAGTACTTC. Its translation: CASSFQGAHEQYF.

The genes are TRBV7-2 and TRBJ1-6, with 10 bases that match TRBD1. This CDR3 comprises 15 residues. In germline, CDR1 is SGHTA, CDR2 FQGNSA. J gave up 7 bases and V 4 bases, and 4 bases lay outside the gene matches. The CDR3 nucleotides read TGTGCCAGCAGCTCGGACAGGGGGATGAATTCACCCCTCCACTTT. Translating it yields CASSSDRGMNSPLHF.

This clone came up once. CDR3 loop: CASSEATEDTQYF. The CDR3 DNA follows: TGTGCCAGCAGTGAAGCCACGGAGGATACGCAGTATTTT. V and J are TRBV2 and TRBJ2-3; D not certain. The germline V gene has CDR1 SNHLY and CDR2 FYNNEI. The CDR3 has 13 residues. Trimming pared 0 bases from V and 6 bases from J, leaving 7 bases between.

The chain has TRBV5-1 and TRBJ1-2; no clear D. Trimming removed 0 bases at V and 2 bases at J, with 5 bases between. The length of the CDR3 is 13 residues. Germline V lookup: CDR1 SGHRS, CDR2 YFSETQ. The CDR3 region is CASSLDPNYGYTF. The DNA for the CDR3 is TGCGCCAGCAGCTTGGACCCGAACTATGGCTACACCTTC.

This clone was counted a single time. The gene calls are TRBV5-4 and TRBJ1-6; maybe TRBD1 (5 bases). CDR1 and CDR2 from the germline V gene are SGHNT and YYREEE (reference sequence). Trimming took off 1 base at V and 8 bases at J, with 13 bases between the two ends. This CDR3 spans 15 amino acids. As DNA, the CDR3 is TGTGCCAGCAGCTTGTCCGGGGGGTTGTATTCACCCCTCCACTTT. Translation gives CASSLSGGLYSPLHF.